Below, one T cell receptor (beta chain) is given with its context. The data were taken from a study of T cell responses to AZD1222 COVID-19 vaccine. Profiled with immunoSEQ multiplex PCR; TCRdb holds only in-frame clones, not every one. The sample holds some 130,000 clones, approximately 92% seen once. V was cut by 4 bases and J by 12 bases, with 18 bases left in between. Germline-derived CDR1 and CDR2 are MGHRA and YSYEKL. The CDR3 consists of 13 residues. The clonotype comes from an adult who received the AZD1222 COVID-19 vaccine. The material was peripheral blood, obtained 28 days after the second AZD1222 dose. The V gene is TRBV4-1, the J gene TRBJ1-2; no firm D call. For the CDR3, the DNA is TGCGCCAGCAGCCCTTTTGGGAGGGATAGGAACACCTTC. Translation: CASSPFGRDRNTF.